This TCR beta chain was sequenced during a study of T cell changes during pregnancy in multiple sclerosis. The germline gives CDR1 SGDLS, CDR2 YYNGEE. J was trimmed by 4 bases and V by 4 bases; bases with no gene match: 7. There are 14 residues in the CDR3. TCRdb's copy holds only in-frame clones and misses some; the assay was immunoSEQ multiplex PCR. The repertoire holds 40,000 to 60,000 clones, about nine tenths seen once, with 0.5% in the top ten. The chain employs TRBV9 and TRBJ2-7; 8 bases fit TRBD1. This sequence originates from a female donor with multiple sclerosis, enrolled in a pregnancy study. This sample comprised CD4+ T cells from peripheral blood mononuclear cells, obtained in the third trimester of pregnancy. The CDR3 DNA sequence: TGTGCCAGCAGCTCCGCAGGGGGCCGATACGAGCAGTACTTC. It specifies CASSSAGGRYEQYF.